This TCR beta chain came from a study of cytomegalovirus exposure and HLA in healthy donors (dated by TCRdb to 2016 to 2017). A note on the overall study: An earlier analysis of approximately 640 of the donors reported about 250 Gb of sequence data and 117 million unique TCR beta sequences from 150 million to 200 million T cells. Across 398 genotyped donors of the cohort, an average of roughly 230,000 unique TCR beta nucleotide sequences per donor were sequenced, and roughly 17% of those sequences were non-productive. The study combined high-throughput TCR immunosequencing, statistical association of individual TCRs with disease status, and machine learning to predict cytomegalovirus infection status. The study used immunosequencing to profile the T cell repertoires of 600 to 850 subjects and linked those repertoires to cytomegalovirus serostatus. The aim of the study was to test whether cataloging public T cell receptors could identify signatures of past pathogen exposure. Alongside the repertoire data, information on donor age, sex, ethnicity and CMV serostatus was compiled. An early release that covered around 590 HLA-typed donors contained about 290 gigabases of sequencing data and about 93 million unique TCR sequences. All discovery cohort repertoires had been generated on a single sequencing platform. The number of donors typed differed by locus, with about 629-630 for A, B, C, DRB1 and DQB1, roughly 520 for DQA1, 600 to 610 for DPA1, and 472 for DPB1. The later analysis used no new phenotypic data to find candidate immune exposures, relying instead on TCR beta sequences and their occurrence across donors. A later genetic analysis took genome-wide SNP genotypes for about 55% of the 666 donors and used that subset as a discovery cohort. HLA typing covered class I and class II loci at four-digit resolution. In an earlier analysis of 500 to 650 of the donors, high-throughput TCR beta sequencing was used to judge whether each TCR beta V gene segment behaved as functional or pseudogenic. Besides the first cohort of 666 subjects, a separate validation cohort made up of 120 different subjects was used. A later analysis re-analyzed previously published TCR beta repertoires from 550 to 700 donors and added high-resolution HLA genotyping to study TCR occurrence patterns. Four or five DR-DQ haplotypes were treated as single units for association and clustering because of strong linkage in the cohort. Of the 300 to 500 genotyped donors, more than 75% were placed in the genetic ancestry cluster associated with self-reported Caucasian donors. Results and caveats for the whole study, not just this receptor: When HLA alleles, especially DR and DQ, strongly co-occurred, TCR associations were difficult to assign to individual alleles. According to a later analysis, most CMV-associated TCR beta chains appeared to be HLA-restricted, and the HLA associations seemed to be driven largely by CMV exposure. According to a later analysis, TCR association rates differed among HLA loci, with DRB1 alleles showing the most associated TCRs and HLA-C alleles showing the fewest. The study gave a list of about 150 TCR beta chains associated with cytomegalovirus. Only TCR beta chains were sequenced in this cohort, and the absence of alpha or paired-chain data limited detectable features. The presence/absence analyses assumed that sequencing depth was roughly uniform across donors, and that assumption may not be true. A few of the identified cytomegalovirus-associated TCR beta chains were confirmed in vitro to be specific for cytomegalovirus antigens. Broadly in line with IMGT annotations, most TCR beta V segments showed up in productive rearrangements about 90% or about 30% of the time in an earlier analysis of a few hundred of the donors. Linkage disequilibrium might explain the correlated functional status among segregating V segments, but an unknown experimental factor could not be ruled out. According to a later analysis, parvovirus B19, influenza, CMV and Epstein-Barr virus appeared linked to several top co-occurrence clusters. A later genetic analysis reported fewer N-insertions in productive TCRs among donors in an Asian-associated ancestry cluster than the approximately 670-donor mean. In both the original and validation cohorts, the classifier was reported to diagnose cytomegalovirus status with high specificity and sensitivity. Compared with equally common non-associated chains, HLA-associated TCR beta chains in a later analysis were more clonally expanded and had lower generation probabilities. The sequencing pipeline was judged likely to have produced a cluster of highly shared sequence variants as a technical artifact. Because HLA typing was unavailable for some donors at each locus, only the typed subset was used in association tests. A later genetic analysis associated a missense DCLRE1C variant with V-gene and J-gene trimming of TCR beta chains, and an independent cohort replicated the association. In a later analysis, some 18,000 TCR beta sequences were associated with specific HLA alleles at a false discovery rate of 0.05. Immune exposure information for the cohort was limited to CMV serostatus. The authors suggested that the approach could potentially be extended to other disease states and immunological phenotypes. A further reported finding was that TCR beta sequences accurately predicted the HLA-A and HLA-B alleles for most subjects in the first cohort. Most TCR sequences were seen in very few donors, while some public TCRs were found in many individuals. Because counts were too low, more than 15 rarely observed V segments, including chromosome 9 orphons, were left out of the earlier analysis of several hundred of the donors.

The protocol used for the library was the immunoSEQ multiplex PCR assay. A mixture of 60 forward primers for TCR Vbeta segments and 13 reverse primers for TCR Jbeta segments was used in the multiplex PCR. Amplification of the CDR3 region of rearranged TCR beta genes was performed with a multiplex PCR assay on genomic DNA. Amplified TCR beta libraries were sequenced as 87-base-pair reads on the Illumina HiSeq System. Per the original workflow: A later analysis tallied 75 million to 95 million unique TCR beta chains across the 600 to 700 repertoires, and around 12 million of those chains were shared by two or more donors. To remove PCR and sequencing errors, raw reads were error-corrected and collapsed into unique sequences using a nearest-neighbor algorithm that merged closely related sequences. Alignment of CDR3 sequences to IMGT reference sequences was used to assign V, D and J gene segments. For a sequence to be retained, at least a six-nucleotide match to both a V gene segment and a J gene segment was required. A rearrangement counted as productive if the CDR3 had no stop codons and remained in frame with V and J, and every other rearrangement counted as non-productive. Following IMGT convention, CDR3 was defined as the stretch from the second conserved V-encoded cysteine to the conserved J-encoded phenylalanine. Sequences without an unambiguous match to a single V gene segment were excluded from the earlier analysis of 500 to 700 of the donors. An earlier analysis of several hundred of the donors called V segments functional above 56.7% productive rearrangements and segregating when the between-donor standard deviation exceeded 5%. A statistical classification framework was developed to diagnose cytomegalovirus status using the catalog of TCR beta chain sequences. In a later analysis, TCR nucleotide sequences were compared against IMGT/GENE-DB human TR gene sequences so that V and J genes could be assigned. Using the TCRdist pipeline, a later analysis assigned CDR3 sequences along with most-parsimonious VDJ recombination scenarios. In a later analysis, each TCR beta chain was defined by its CDR3 amino acid sequence together with its V-gene family, and reads without a unique V-gene family were excluded. A later analysis removed 500 to 600 highly shared, low-generation-probability nucleotide sequences to deal with suspected cross-contamination and a sequencing artifact. A later analysis calculated a clonal expansion index for each public chain from normalized within-repertoire ranks of inferred template counts. Generation probabilities in a later analysis came from a VDJ recombination model fitted to out-of-frame rearrangements, and those results were checked against IGoR. A later analysis scored TCR-TCR, TCR-HLA and TCR-CMV co-occurrence with hypergeometric tests, applying a repertoire-size bias correction to TCR pairs. In a later analysis, false discovery rates were estimated by permuting HLA or CMV assignments 20 times. In a later analysis, co-occurring TCRs were grouped using DBSCAN, with TCRdist sequence similarity added in when clustering inside HLA-allele-positive subsets. Co-occurrence clustering excluded repertoires with fewer than 30,000 or more than 120,000 public chains, plus five with anomalous nucleotide sharing. The table comes from immuneACCESS by way of TCRdb, which keeps in-frame sequences with V and J called. Part of the clones is missing from these tables; in studies checked, under half for an unresolved V gene and the rest for unknown reasons. V, J and clone size are taken as reported in that table, and D and trimming were inferred from the DNA itself. The sample table lists 150,000 to 200,000 clones, 82% of them with a count of one. The top ten clonotypes cover about 1.4% of the sample.

About this clone: The antigen it recognizes is unknown. Base qualities were left out, and no much larger clone turns up one base away.

The cohort consisted of 650 to 700 healthy bone marrow donors. At the time of sampling, all cohort members were nominally healthy, though unrecorded immune exposures were likely present. The donor tested CMV seropositive, placing the donor among the 289 seropositive members of the cohort. A peripheral blood sample was provided by each donor, and peripheral blood mononuclear cells were used for TCR beta sequencing. The Qiagen DNeasy Blood Extraction Kit was used to extract genomic DNA from the blood cell samples. This clonotype was sampled from a girl between 5 and 17 years old in good health and CMV-seropositive. Sequenced: PBMCs.

DNA sequence: TGTGCCATCAGCGGGACAGGGCTTTTAACTAGCACAGATACGCAGTATTTT. This gives the protein CAISGTGLLTSTDTQYF. Recombination connected TRBV10-3 to TRBJ2-3; the central 9 bases match TRBD1. Clipping removes 6 bases from V and 0 bases from J, with 10 as the unmatched junction base count. CDR1 and CDR2 were assigned from the germline V gene as ENHRY and SYGVKD. The CDR3 holds 17 amino acids from the cysteine to the phenylalanine. This entry keeps only the CDR3 DNA: 51 bases, framed from base 1.